One sample yielded the 32 T cell receptor beta chains listed below, sequenced in a study of cytomegalovirus exposure and HLA in healthy donors (dated by TCRdb to about 2017). Library construction relied on the immunoSEQ multiplex PCR assay. The multiplex PCR relied on a mix of 60 forward primers for TCR Vbeta segments and 13 reverse primers for TCR Jbeta segments. TCRdb provides this immuneACCESS table in a form limited to in-frame rearrangements. Some clones are lacking; in checked studies, under half of them reflect an unresolved V gene, and why the rest are absent is not known. For this sample there are under 70,000 clones; 65% to 80% appear just once. Of the sample, 2.5% is held by the ten largest clones. What was sequenced was PBMCs. The receptors originated from a female donor in good health and CMV-seronegative.

The chain carries TRBV13 and TRBJ2-1, with 7 nucleotides matching TRBD2. This CDR3 is 15 amino acids long. V trimming: 2 bases; J trimming: 5 bases; junction bases outside the gene matches: 6. Per the germline V gene, CDR1 is PRHDT and CDR2 is FYEKMQ (reference sequence). The CDR3 reads CASSLWGRGNNEQFF. DNA for the CDR3: TGTGCCAGCAGCTTATGGGGGAGGGGAAACAATGAGCAGTTCTTC.

This rearrangement joins TRBV28 to TRBJ2-4, with D perhaps TRBD1 (5 bases). Trimming took 3 bases from V and 0 from J, leaving 6 bases between them. Per germline, CDR1 MDHEN and CDR2 SYDVKM. The CDR3 length is 14 residues. This CDR3 is CASSFQGAKNIQYF. The CDR3 nucleotides read TGTGCCAGCAGTTTTCAGGGAGCCAAAAACATTCAGTACTTC.

V usage is TRBV6-5 and J usage is TRBJ2-2; 7 bases match TRBD1. Germline trimming cut 2 bases from V and 2 bases from J; bases unmatched to any gene: 2. This CDR3 is built from 15 residues. Germline V lookup: CDR1 MNHEY, CDR2 SVGAGI. Here the CDR3 reads CASSYDRANTGELFF. In nucleotides, the CDR3 is TGTGCCAGCAGTTACGACAGGGCTAACACCGGGGAGCTGTTTTTT.

The chain uses TRBV4-2 and TRBJ2-2; the match to TRBD2 covers 10 bases. Germline CDR1 is LGHNA and CDR2 is YNFKEQ. The CDR3 sequence is 15 residues long. Unmatched junction bases numbered 6, after V lost 5 bases and J lost 6 bases. CDR3 protein: CASSGASGGPGELFF. DNA for the CDR3: TGTGCCAGCAGCGGCGCTAGCGGGGGACCCGGGGAGCTGTTTTTT.

The V gene is TRBV7-2, the J gene TRBJ2-1, with 7 positions matching TRBD1. This CDR3 has 16 residues. V shed 3 bases, J shed 3 bases, and the junction held 8 bases outside the gene matches. Germline V gene sequence: CDR1 SGHTA, CDR2 FQGNSA. CDR3 DNA: TGTGCCAGCAGCTTGTCTGGGACAGAGTTCTACAATGAGCAGTTCTTC. Translation: CASSLSGTEFYNEQFF.

The chain combines TRBV4-1 with TRBJ1-2, with D unresolved. V lost 5 bases and J 3 bases, leaving 10 bases between the germline ends. Germline V gene data show CDR1 as MGHRA and CDR2 as YSYEKL. This CDR3 contains 13 residues. CDR3 bases: TGCGCCAGCAGCTCCGACTGGGACTATGGCTACACCTTC. It translates to CASSSDWDYGYTF.

In DNA, the CDR3 is TGCAGTGCTAGTTCGGGACAGCCCCAGCATTTT. Protein product: CSASSGQPQHF. V gene TRBV20-1 combines with J gene TRBJ1-5, with no clear D. Germline V lookup: CDR1 DFQATT, CDR2 SNEGSKA (reference sequence). V shed 3 bases and J shed 7 bases, with 7 bases lying between them. This CDR3 has 11 amino acids.

This clone was counted a few times. The V call is TRBV5-1, the J call TRBJ1-1, with 8 positions matching TRBD1. V lost 4 bases, J lost 5 bases, and 10 bases stayed unmatched. The length of the CDR3 is 15 residues. Germline CDR1 and CDR2: SGHRS and YFSETQ. The CDR3 DNA is TGCGCCAGCAGCCTAGACAGGGGAGGTGGGACTGAAGCTTTCTTT. Translating gives CASSLDRGGGTEAFF.

The rearrangement links TRBV27 to TRBJ1-2; 9 bases are a match to TRBD1. Looked up from germline, CDR1 is MNHEY and CDR2 is SMNVEV (reference sequence). There are 15 residues in the CDR3. V was pared by 5 bases and J by 4 bases, with 8 bases of the junction left unmatched. The DNA for the CDR3 is TGTGCCAGCAGTCCACGGACAGGGGTATTCTATGGCTACACCTTC. It encodes CASSPRTGVFYGYTF.

The chain carries TRBV29-1 and TRBJ2-5; D gene unclear. CDR1 SQVTM and CDR2 ANQGSEA come from the germline V gene. Deletions cut 1 base from V and 4 bases from J, with 10 bases between. The CDR3 extends over 13 amino acids. The CDR3 nucleotides read TGCAGCGTTGAAGGCAGGCTGCGAGAGACCCAGTACTTC. Protein: CSVEGRLRETQYF.

In its sample, this clone was seen a few times. J is TRBJ2-7 and V is TRBV19; 7 nucleotides agree with TRBD1. V was clipped by 1 base and J by 6 bases; unmatched bases: 6. Germline CDR1 is LNHDA and CDR2 is SQIVND (reference sequence). The CDR3 has 14 amino acids. The CDR3 loop reads CASSIGRAGGEQYF. CDR3 sequence (DNA): TGTGCCAGTAGTATAGGTAGAGCAGGGGGCGAGCAGTACTTC. Drawing the rest from reference TRBV19 and TRBJ2-7, the complete variable domain is DGGITQSPKYLFRKEGQNVTLSCEQNLNHDAMYWYRQDPGQGLRLIYYSQIVNDFQKGDIAEGYSVSREKKESFPLTVTSAQKNPTAFYLCASSIGRAGGEQYFGPGTRLTVT.

This chain joins TRBV6-4 and TRBJ2-3; no reliable D call. The CDR3 has 14 amino acids. With 6 bases removed from V and 2 bases from J, the gap between germline ends came to 12 bases. Germline CDR1 and CDR2: MRHNA and SNTAGT. In DNA form, the CDR3 reads TGTGCCAGCAGCGAACGCGCGGACACAGATACGCAGTATTTT. This sequence encodes CASSERADTDTQYF.

This clone was detected a few times. The gene calls are TRBV18 and TRBJ2-7, with 9 bases lining up with TRBD2. The CDR3 is 15 residues long. V gave up 2 bases and J gave up 1 base; unmatched junction bases: 3. Germline lookup yields CDR1 KGHSH and CDR2 LQKENI. The CDR3 coding sequence is TGTGCCAGCTCACCAGACAGCGGGGGGTCCTACGAGCAGTACTTC. Translation: CASSPDSGGSYEQYF.

The chain employs TRBV7-9 and TRBJ2-1; TRBD1 matches 8 bases. This CDR3 spans 16 amino acids. V trimming: 5 bases; J trimming: 6 bases; junction bases outside the gene matches: 12. Germline loops: CDR1 SEHNR, CDR2 FQNEAQ (reference sequence). As DNA, the CDR3 is TGTGCCAGCAGCGAGGCCCAGGGGGCGAGGATCAATGAGCAGTTCTTC. It is translated as CASSEAQGARINEQFF.

The V gene is TRBV7-8, the J gene TRBJ1-6; D not certain. CDR1 and CDR2 from the germline V gene are SGHVS and FQNEAQ. Trimming removed 5 bases at V and 8 bases at J, with 19 bases between. The CDR3 consists of 16 residues. The CDR3 DNA sequence: TGTGCCAGCAGCCCCGTTCGTTCCGTGAGGGATTCACCCCTCCACTTT. This gives the protein CASSPVRSVRDSPLHF.

This clone was seen a handful of times. The rearrangement uses TRBV5-3 and TRBJ1-5; D might be TRBD1 (6 bases). TRBV5-3 qualifies as an ORF whose function is uncertain. The V end was cut by 4 bases, the J end by 1 base, with 18 bases between. This CDR3 is 17 amino acids long. The DNA of the CDR3 is TGTGCCAGAAGCCGCCCGACAGGCTCAAAAAGCAATCAGCCCCAGCATTTT. Its translation is CARSRPTGSKSNQPQHF.

The chain employs TRBV18 and TRBJ2-7; TRBD1 might be the D (6 bases). The CDR3 consists of 12 residues. Germline V CDR1 and CDR2: KGHSH, LQKENI. Trimming cost V 3 bases and J 4 bases, with 7 bases left between them. This CDR3 reads CASSPTGYEQYF. The CDR3 DNA reads as TGTGCCAGCTCACCGACAGGTTACGAGCAGTACTTC.

In this sample, this clone turned up a few times. V is TRBV4-1 and J is TRBJ2-7, with D maybe TRBD2 (5 bases). V lost 0 bases and J 4 bases, leaving 13 bases between the germline ends. This CDR3 is built from 15 residues. Germline V gene data show CDR1 as MGHRA and CDR2 as YSYEKL. The CDR3 DNA reads as TGCGCCAGCAGCCAAGAATGGCAGGACTCGTACGAGCAGTACTTC. Translation gives CASSQEWQDSYEQYF.

V and J are TRBV9 and TRBJ2-7; possibly TRBD1 for D (6 bases). V was trimmed by 2 bases and J by 1 base, leaving 13 bases between them. CDR3 length: 15 amino acids. Germline-derived CDR1 and CDR2 are SGDLS and YYNGEE. The CDR3 nucleotides read TGTGCCAGCAGCGTTGGACAGTTTGGTTCCTACGAGCAGTACTTC. Residues: CASSVGQFGSYEQYF.

CDR3 residues: CASSSSGPYEQYF. In DNA, the CDR3 is TGTGCCAGCAGCTCTAGCGGCCCCTACGAGCAGTACTTC. The J gene is TRBJ2-7, the V gene TRBV7-2, with 7 bases identical to TRBD2. Germline V CDR1 and CDR2: SGHTA, FQGNSA. V gave up 4 bases and J gave up 2 bases; unmatched junction bases: 2. The CDR3 totals 13 residues.

This chain connects TRBV15 to TRBJ1-3, with a possible D match to TRBD1 (5 bases). CDR1 is LNHNV and CDR2 is YYDKDF in the germline V gene (reference sequence). The germline V and J ends were trimmed by 5 bases and 2 bases, with 7 bases remaining between them. The CDR3 has 13 residues. The chain's CDR3 is CATSSGPGNTIYF. In DNA, the CDR3 is TGTGCCACCAGCTCAGGGCCTGGAAACACCATATATTTT.

The V and J genes are TRBV5-1 and TRBJ2-1; TRBD2 aligns across 9 bases. Germline V gives CDR1 SGHRS, CDR2 YFSETQ. Trimming at V came to 4 bases and at J to 5 bases, leaving 13 bases not matched to a gene. This CDR3 region has 17 residues. The CDR3 sequence: CASSQPFAGGLNNEQFF. In DNA, the CDR3 is TGCGCCAGCAGCCAACCCTTTGCGGGGGGGCTGAACAATGAGCAGTTCTTC.

This chain uses TRBV15 with TRBJ1-2; 11 nucleotides line up with TRBD1. V was clipped by 4 bases and J by 6 bases; unmatched bases: 7. Per the germline V gene, CDR1 is LNHNV and CDR2 is YYDKDF (reference sequence). This CDR3 is 15 amino acids long. The chain's CDR3 is CATSTTGTGGNGYTF. The CDR3 nucleotides are TGTGCCACCAGCACCACCGGGACAGGGGGTAATGGCTACACCTTC.

This clone was counted between two and nine times. This chain connects TRBV27 to TRBJ2-7, with TRBD2 matching over 7 bases. From germline, CDR1 is MNHEY and CDR2 SMNVEV (reference sequence). The CDR3 totals 19 residues. The junction had 22 bases not matched to a gene; V was cut back by 5 bases and J by 3 bases. CDR3 sequence (DNA): TGTGCCAGCAGTCAAGGTCCGGGACTATTCTCCCTCTCTCTCTACGAGCAGTACTTC. Protein: CASSQGPGLFSLSLYEQYF.

Here the CDR3 reads CASRRLEETQYF. The CDR3, as DNA: TGTGCCAGCAGGAGACTCGAGGAGACCCAGTACTTC. The chain uses TRBV25-1 and TRBJ2-5; D is uncertain. This CDR3 spans 12 amino acids. V lost 6 bases to trimming and J lost 5 bases, with 10 bases between them. Germline V gene lookup returns CDR1 MGHDK and CDR2 SYGVNS.

The V and J genes are TRBV6-5 and TRBJ2-7, with 7 bases that match TRBD1. The CDR3 covers 12 residues. Unmatched junction bases numbered 2, after V lost 6 bases and J lost 3 bases. Germline CDR1 is MNHEY and CDR2 is SVGAGI. As DNA, the CDR3 is TGTGCCAGCAGCCACAGGGGCTACGAGCAGTACTTC. This encodes CASSHRGYEQYF.

The rearrangement joins TRBV13 to TRBJ2-1; weak D call: TRBD1 (5 bases). The CDR3 totals 17 residues. In germline, CDR1 is PRHDT, CDR2 FYEKMQ (reference sequence). The V gene lost 5 bases and the J gene lost 0 bases, with 17 bases spanning the gap. The CDR3 here is CASSPTVGLSSYNEQFF. The CDR3 DNA sequence: TGTGCCAGCAGCCCGACGGTGGGGCTAAGCTCCTACAATGAGCAGTTCTTC.

The sample holds a few counts of this clone. V is TRBV9 and J is TRBJ2-1, with TRBD2 matching over 10 bases. With V trimmed by 4 bases and J by 2 bases, 6 bases remained unmatched. The CDR3 totals 16 residues. The germline V gene encodes CDR1 SGDLS and CDR2 YYNGEE. CDR3 DNA sequence: TGTGCCAGCAGCTTATCGGGACTAGCGACCTACAATGAGCAGTTCTTC. Residues: CASSLSGLATYNEQFF.

The chain employs TRBV6-1 and TRBJ1-2; the D gene is possibly TRBD1 (5 bases). Germline lookup yields CDR1 MNHNS and CDR2 SASEGT. V lost 6 bases and J lost 0, with 14 bases in between. The CDR3 runs 15 residues. The CDR3: CASSAVAGANYGYTF. The CDR3 nucleotides are TGTGCCAGCAGCGCCGTAGCGGGGGCTAACTATGGCTACACCTTC.

V is TRBV19 and J is TRBJ1-2; the D gene is possibly TRBD1 (6 bases). V was cut by 3 bases and J by 0 bases, with 20 bases left in between. The CDR3 is 18 amino acids. Looked up from germline, CDR1 is LNHDA and CDR2 is SQIVND (reference sequence). The CDR3 nucleotides read TGTGCCAGTAGTATCGTCTCGTCGCGAGGGGGTCCTAACTATGGCTACACCTTC. The encoded protein is CASSIVSSRGGPNYGYTF. Based on the CDR3 plus reference TRBV19 and TRBJ1-2, the full variable domain is DGGITQSPKYLFRKEGQNVTLSCEQNLNHDAMYWYRQDPGQGLRLIYYSQIVNDFQKGDIAEGYSVSREKKESFPLTVTSAQKNPTAFYLCASSIVSSRGGPNYGYTFGSGTRLTVV.

The rearrangement uses TRBV18 and TRBJ1-2; 10 nucleotides line up with TRBD1. The ends lost 3 bases at V and 4 bases at J; junction bases unmatched: 8. The CDR3 is 16 amino acids. Germline-derived CDR1 and CDR2 are KGHSH and LQKENI. The CDR3 loop reads CASSPRQGAVGYGYTF. As DNA, the CDR3 is TGTGCCAGCTCACCCAGACAGGGGGCAGTAGGCTATGGCTACACCTTC.

The chain has TRBV30 and TRBJ1-5, with TRBD1 as a possible D gene (6 bases). Trimming pared 0 bases from V and 7 bases from J, leaving 16 bases between. The CDR3 is made up of 15 amino acids. Germline V gene sequence: CDR1 GTSNPN, CDR2 SVGIG (reference sequence). CDR3 protein: CAWSVETGPGQPQHF. In nucleotides, the CDR3 is TGTGCCTGGAGTGTTGAGACAGGCCCGGGGCAGCCCCAGCATTTT.